These 10 T cell receptor beta chains were sequenced from one sample in a study of blood T cell repertoires in COVID-19. Only in-frame clones appear in the TCRdb table, and some are missing; sequencing was by immunoSEQ multiplex PCR. The sample holds fewer than 300,000 clones, roughly 86% seen once. The specimen sequenced was peripheral blood. The receptor set was obtained from a woman in her 30s with acute or convalescent COVID-19.

V gene TRBV4-3 combines with J gene TRBJ1-4, with D tentatively TRBD1 (5 bases). V lost 0 bases and J lost 7, with 18 bases in between. This CDR3 has 17 residues. Per the germline V gene, CDR1 is LGHNA and CDR2 is YSLEER. CDR3: CASSQDRRKGFVEKLFF. The CDR3 coding sequence is TGCGCCAGCAGCCAAGATCGGCGGAAGGGGTTTGTTGAAAAACTGTTTTTT.

The J gene is TRBJ2-3, the V gene TRBV4-2; 12 positions match TRBD2. Losses at the gene ends were 5 bases for V and 2 bases for J; bases not matched to a gene: 5. Germline lookup yields CDR1 LGHNA and CDR2 YNFKEQ. The CDR3 has 16 amino acids. CDR3 amino acids: CASSFRTSGDTDTQYF. The CDR3 coding sequence is TGTGCCAGCAGCTTTCGGACTAGCGGGGACACAGATACGCAGTATTTT.

The rearrangement links TRBV6-5 to TRBJ2-7; the match to TRBD1 covers 7 bases. Looked up from germline, CDR1 is MNHEY and CDR2 is SVGAGI. The CDR3 spans 12 residues. CDR3 region: CAQTGALYEQYF. CDR3 DNA sequence: TGTGCTCAAACAGGGGCGCTATACGAGCAGTACTTC.

The chain employs TRBV5-6 and TRBJ1-5, with TRBD1 matching 7 bases. This CDR3 has 15 residues. Germline CDR1 SGHDT, CDR2 YYEEEE. The V segment lost 1 base and the J segment 9 bases; nucleotides outside the gene matches: 10. The CDR3 here is CASSLWAGGNWPQHF. In nucleotides, the CDR3 is TGTGCCAGCAGCTTGTGGGCAGGGGGGAACTGGCCCCAGCATTTT.

Only one count was recorded for this clone. This chain uses TRBV5-6 with TRBJ1-4, with 8 bases that match TRBD1. V lost 3 bases, J lost 8 bases, and 9 bases stayed unmatched. Germline loops: CDR1 SGHDT, CDR2 YYEEEE. The CDR3 covers 15 residues. The CDR3 coding sequence is TGTGCCAGCAGCTGGCCTGGACAGGGTGGGGAAAAACTGTTTTTT. Translated: CASSWPGQGGEKLFF.

The genes are TRBV9 and TRBJ2-5, with 8 positions matching TRBD2. The CDR3 spans 17 residues. Per the germline V gene, CDR1 is SGDLS and CDR2 is YYNGEE. The V and J ends lost 0 bases and 3 bases, in that order; junction bases with no gene match: 10. The CDR3 DNA reads as TGTGCCAGCAGCGTAGGGACCGGGAGGGCTTCAAAAGAGACCCAGTACTTC. Its protein product is CASSVGTGRASKETQYF.

In this sample, this clone turned up once. CDR3 bases: TGCGCCAGCAGCTTCGGCGGGAGTAATGAGCAGTTCTTC. Amino acid sequence: CASSFGGSNEQFF. The rearrangement uses TRBV5-1 and TRBJ2-1; 7 positions agree with TRBD2. The CDR3 sequence is 13 residues long. J lost 7 bases, V lost 2 bases, and 3 bases had no gene match. Germline V lookup: CDR1 SGHRS, CDR2 YFSETQ.

The rearrangement uses TRBV9 and TRBJ1-3, with D uncertain. Germline loops: CDR1 SGDLS, CDR2 YYNGEE. Trimming removed 4 bases from V and 0 bases from J, with 8 bases in between. There are 14 residues in the CDR3. The chain's CDR3 is CASSIGHSGNTIYF. The CDR3 coding sequence is TGTGCCAGCAGCATCGGTCACTCTGGAAACACCATATATTTT.

The chain employs TRBV9 and TRBJ2-7; D uncertain. Germline V gives CDR1 SGDLS, CDR2 YYNGEE. The CDR3 has 14 residues. V was cut by 1 base and J by 5 bases, with 13 bases left in between. The CDR3 DNA sequence: TGTGCCAGCAGCGTAAATTTCCACAGAGACGAGCAGTACTTC. Translation gives CASSVNFHRDEQYF.

The chain has TRBV29-1 and TRBJ1-5; 9 bases are a match to TRBD1. The CDR3 contains 13 residues. CDR1 and CDR2 from the germline V gene are SQVTM and ANQGSEA. V was pared by 7 bases and J by 4 bases, with 5 bases of the junction left unmatched. Written as DNA, the CDR3 is TGCAGCGCAACAGGGGGCTCAAATCAGCCCCAGCATTTT. It encodes CSATGGSNQPQHF.